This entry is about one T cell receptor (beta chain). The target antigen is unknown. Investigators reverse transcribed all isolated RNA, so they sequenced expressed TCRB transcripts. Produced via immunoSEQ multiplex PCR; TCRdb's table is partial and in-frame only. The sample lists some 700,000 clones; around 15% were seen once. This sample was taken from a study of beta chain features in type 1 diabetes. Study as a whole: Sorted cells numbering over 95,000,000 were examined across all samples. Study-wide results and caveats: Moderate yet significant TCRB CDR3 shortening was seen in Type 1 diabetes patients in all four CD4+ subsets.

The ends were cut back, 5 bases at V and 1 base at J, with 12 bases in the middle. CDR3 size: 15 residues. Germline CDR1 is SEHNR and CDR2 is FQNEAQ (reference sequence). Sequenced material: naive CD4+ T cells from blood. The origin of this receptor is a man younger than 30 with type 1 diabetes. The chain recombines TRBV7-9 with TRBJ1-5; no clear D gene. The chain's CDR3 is CASSPEGGSNQPQHF. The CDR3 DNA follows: TGTGCCAGCAGCCCCGAGGGCGGCAGCAATCAGCCCCAGCATTTT.